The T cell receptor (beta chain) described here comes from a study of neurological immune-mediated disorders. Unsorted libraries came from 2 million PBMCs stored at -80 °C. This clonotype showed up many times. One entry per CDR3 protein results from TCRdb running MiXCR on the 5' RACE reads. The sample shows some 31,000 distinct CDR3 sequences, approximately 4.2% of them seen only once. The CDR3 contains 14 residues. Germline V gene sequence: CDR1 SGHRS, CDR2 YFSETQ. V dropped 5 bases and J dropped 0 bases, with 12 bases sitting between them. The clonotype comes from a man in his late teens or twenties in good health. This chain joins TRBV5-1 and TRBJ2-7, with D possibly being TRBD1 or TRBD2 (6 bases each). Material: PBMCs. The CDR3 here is CASSVGGGSYEQYF. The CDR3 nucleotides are TGCGCCAGCAGTGTGGGGGGCGGCTCCTACGAGCAGTACTTC.